The sequence of this T cell receptor (beta chain) was determined in a study of T-cell reconstitution after alpha-beta-depleted transplantation in children. Preparation of the TCRbeta library was carried out with unique molecular identifiers. TCRdb analysed the PCR reads with MiXCR anew, one entry per CDR3 protein. The table has 75,000 to 100,000 distinct CDR3 sequences, 8% to 9% seen once; the top ten hold about 7%. This clonotype was seen many times. Germline V CDR1 and CDR2: DFQATT, SNEGSKA (reference sequence). The ends were cut back, 6 bases at V and 3 bases at J, with 12 bases in the middle. The CDR3 loop spans 13 amino acids.

The starting material was PBMCs from the stem cell graft donor, obtained from the stem cell graft. This sequence originates from a human donor who donated a stem cell graft to a child with congenital amegakaryocytic thrombocytopenia. The chain joins TRBV20-1 to TRBJ1-5; D gene ambiguous. The CDR3 here is CSASPGVNQPQHF. The CDR3, as DNA: TGCAGTGCCAGCCCCGGGGTCAATCAGCCCCAGCATTTT.